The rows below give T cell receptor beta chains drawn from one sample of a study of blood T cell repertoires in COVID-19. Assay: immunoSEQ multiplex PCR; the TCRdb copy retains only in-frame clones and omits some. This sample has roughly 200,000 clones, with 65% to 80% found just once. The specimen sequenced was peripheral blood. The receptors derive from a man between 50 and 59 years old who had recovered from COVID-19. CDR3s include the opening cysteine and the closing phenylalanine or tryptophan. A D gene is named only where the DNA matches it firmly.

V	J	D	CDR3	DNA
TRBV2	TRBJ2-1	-	CASRLAGDEQFF	TGTGCCAGCAGACTAGCCGGCGATGAGCAGTTCTTC
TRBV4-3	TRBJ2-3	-	CASSQDRGSSDTQYF	TGCGCCAGCAGCCAAGATCGAGGGTCATCAGATACGCAGTATTTT
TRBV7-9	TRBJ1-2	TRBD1	CASSLRQGSNGYTF	TGTGCCAGCAGCCTACGACAGGGGTCTAATGGCTACACCTTC
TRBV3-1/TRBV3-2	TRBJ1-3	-	CASSQDITPGNTIYF	TGTGCCAGCAGCCAGGACATAACGCCGGGAAACACCATATATTTT
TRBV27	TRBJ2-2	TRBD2	CASSLFLAGGPTGELFF	TGTGCCAGCAGTTTATTTTTAGCGGGAGGGCCTACCGGGGAGCTGTTTTTT
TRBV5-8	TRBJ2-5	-	CASSFYREGGETQYF	TGTGCCAGCAGCTTTTACAGGGAGGGGGGAGAGACCCAGTACTTC
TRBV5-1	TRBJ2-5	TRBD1	CASSWGAGQGNQETQYF	TGCGCCAGCAGCTGGGGTGCGGGACAGGGGAACCAAGAGACCCAGTACTTC
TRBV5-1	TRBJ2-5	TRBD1	CASSYGTGQETQYF	TGCGCCAGCAGCTACGGGACAGGCCAAGAGACCCAGTACTTC
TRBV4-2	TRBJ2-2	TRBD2	CASSQGLAAAVGELFF	TGTGCCAGCAGCCAGGGACTAGCGGCCGCCGTCGGGGAGCTGTTTTTT
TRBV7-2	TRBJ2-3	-	CASSFGGADTQYF	TGTGCCAGCAGCTTCGGGGGTGCAGATACGCAGTATTTT
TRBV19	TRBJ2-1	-	CASSNRDNEQFF	TGTGCCAGTAGTAACCGGGACAATGAGCAGTTCTTC
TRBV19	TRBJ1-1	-	CASSLTGPTEAFF	TGTGCCAGTAGTTTGACGGGTCCCACTGAAGCTTTCTTT
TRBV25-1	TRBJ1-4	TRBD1	CASKGQGAEKLFF	TGTGCCAGCAAGGGTCAGGGGGCTGAAAAACTGTTTTTT
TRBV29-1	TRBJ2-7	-	CSVARAPYEQYF	TGCAGCGTTGCCAGGGCCCCCTACGAGCAGTACTTC
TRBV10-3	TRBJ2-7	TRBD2	CATRLAGGPIEQYF	TGTGCCACCCGACTAGCGGGAGGCCCAATCGAGCAGTACTTC
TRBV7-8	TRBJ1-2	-	CASSLGGNYGYTF	TGTGCCAGCAGCTTGGGGGGAAACTATGGCTACACCTTC
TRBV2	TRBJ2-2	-	CATRQELTGELFF	TGTGCCACCCGACAAGAGCTGACCGGGGAGCTGTTTTTT